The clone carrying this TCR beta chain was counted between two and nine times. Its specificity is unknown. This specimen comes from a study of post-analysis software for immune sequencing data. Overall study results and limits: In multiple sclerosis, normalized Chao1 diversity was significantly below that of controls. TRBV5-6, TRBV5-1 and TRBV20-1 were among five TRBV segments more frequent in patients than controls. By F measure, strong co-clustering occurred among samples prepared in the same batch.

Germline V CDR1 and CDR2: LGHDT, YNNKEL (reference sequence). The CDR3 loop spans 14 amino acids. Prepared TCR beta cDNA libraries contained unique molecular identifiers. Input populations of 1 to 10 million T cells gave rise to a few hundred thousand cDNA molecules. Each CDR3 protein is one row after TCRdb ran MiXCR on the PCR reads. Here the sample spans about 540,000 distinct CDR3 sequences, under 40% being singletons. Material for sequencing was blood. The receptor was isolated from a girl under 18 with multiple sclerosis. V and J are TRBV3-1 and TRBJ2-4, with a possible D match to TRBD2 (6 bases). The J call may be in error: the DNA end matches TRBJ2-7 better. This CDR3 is CASSQDDSGDEQYF. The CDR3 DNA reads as TGTGCCAGCAGCCAAGATGATTCGGGGGACGAGCAGTACTTC.